Listed here are 5 T cell receptor beta chains from one sample, sequenced in a study of CD8 T cells in Susac syndrome. The RNA input was roughly 0.45 to 1 ug, and it was reverse transcribed with random hexamers. One entry per CDR3 protein results from TCRdb running MiXCR on the immunoSEQ multiplex PCR reads. The sample records roughly 120,000 distinct CDR3 sequences, around 94% being singletons. The sequencing input was CD4+ T cells from PBMCs. These receptors came from a human donor with multiple sclerosis.

The genes are TRBV7-9 and TRBJ2-1, with D possibly called TRBD1 or TRBD2 (7 bases each). V was trimmed by 5 bases and J by 2 bases, leaving 13 bases between them. This CDR3 spans 15 amino acids. Per germline, CDR1 SEHNR and CDR2 FQNEAQ (reference sequence). For the CDR3, the DNA is TGTGCCAGCAGCCAGGGGGGGAGGGCCTACAATGAGCAGTTCTTC. Its protein is CASSQGGRAYNEQFF.

The rearrangement links TRBV19 to TRBJ2-7; 7 bases line up with TRBD1. The CDR3 runs to 15 residues. J was trimmed by 0 bases and V by 8 bases; bases with no gene match: 10. Germline CDR1 is LNHDA and CDR2 is SQIVND (reference sequence). The CDR3 sequence: CASRPAGTDSYEQYF. The CDR3 DNA reads TGTGCCAGTCGTCCAGCCGGGACAGACTCCTACGAGCAGTACTTC.

This clonotype was counted between two and nine times. This sequence joins TRBV6-1 and TRBJ2-7; 9 bases agree with TRBD2. With 6 bases clipped from V and 4 bases from J, the junction kept 7 bases outside the gene matches. This CDR3 has 14 residues. The germline CDR1 and CDR2 sequences are MNHNS and SASEGT. The CDR3 DNA follows: TGTGCCAGCAGCCCGGGACTAGCAGGTTACGAGCAGTACTTC. It encodes CASSPGLAGYEQYF.

This clonotype showed up just once. This chain connects TRBV12-5 to TRBJ2-1, with D perhaps matching TRBD2 (6 bases). Trimming took off 4 bases at V and 0 bases at J, with 22 bases between the two ends. CDR1 and CDR2 (germline): LGHNT, FRNRAP. This CDR3 is 19 amino acids long. This CDR3 reads CASGSHSGLPISSYNEQFF. CDR3 in DNA: TGTGCTAGTGGTTCGCATAGCGGCCTTCCCATTAGCTCCTACAATGAGCAGTTCTTC.

The gene calls are TRBV5-1 and TRBJ1-2; weak D call: TRBD1 (5 bases). Germline lookup yields CDR1 SGHRS and CDR2 YFSETQ. The CDR3 runs to 13 residues. V was shortened by 1 base and J by 7 bases, with 11 bases between the two germline ends. CDR3 protein: CASSLIGTPGYTF. In nucleotides, the CDR3 is TGCGCCAGCAGCTTGATAGGGACCCCTGGCTACACCTTC.